The clone carrying this T cell receptor beta chain has a single count. Its target is unknown. Each donor's status was that of a healthy bone marrow donor. Sampled while nominally healthy, donors likely had unrecorded immune exposures. The sample belongs to a study of cytomegalovirus exposure and HLA in healthy donors. Study-wide results and limits: A previous analysis found most TCR beta V segments productive roughly 90% or roughly 30% of the time. TCR sequences were mostly rare, though some public TCRs occurred in many donors.

V gave up 0 bases and J gave up 3 bases, with 9 bases separating them. The length of the CDR3 is 15 residues. The V gene's germline CDR1 is MNHEY and CDR2 SVGAGI. Researchers ran the PCR with 60 Vbeta and 13 Jbeta primers. Assay: immunoSEQ multiplex PCR; the TCRdb copy retains only in-frame clones and omits some. This sample yields 150,000 to 200,000 clones, of which around 79% are seen a single time; roughly 1.5% belongs to the top ten. The sequence came from a woman aged 45-59 years in good health and CMV-seronegative. The V call is TRBV6-5, the J call TRBJ2-1; the D gene is possibly TRBD1 (5 bases). The sample consisted of PBMCs. The DNA for the CDR3 is TGTGCCAGCAGTTACTCGAATAGGGGCTACAATGAGCAGTTCTTC. The encoded protein is CASSYSNRGYNEQFF.